Listed below are T cell receptor beta chains from one sample, sequenced in a study of T cell responses to AZD1222 COVID-19 vaccine. Generated by immunoSEQ multiplex PCR, the TCRdb table keeps only in-frame clones and is missing some. The sample yields 92,000 or so clones, 89% seen once. Material: peripheral blood, obtained 28 days after the second AZD1222 dose. These receptors were obtained from an adult who received the AZD1222 COVID-19 vaccine. Both conserved end residues are part of each CDR3. Fields, in order: V gene, D gene, J gene, clone size, CDR3 DNA, CDR3 protein. A D gene is named only where the DNA matches it firmly. Only part of the rows carry a size: once, few, many, or a class if the clone is expanded.

V gene: TRBV5-1; D gene: .; J gene: TRBJ1-1; clone size: .; CDR3 DNA: TGCGCCAGCTACCCTGCGGCGGCCGCAAACACTGAAGCTTTCTTT; CDR3 protein: CASYPAAAANTEAFF
V gene: TRBV6-5; D gene: .; J gene: TRBJ2-5; clone size: .; CDR3 DNA: TGTGCCAGCAGCCGCTACAGGGGGGGGAGTGAGACCCAGTACTTC; CDR3 protein: CASSRYRGGSETQYF
V gene: TRBV5-1; D gene: .; J gene: TRBJ2-7; clone size: once; CDR3 DNA: TGCGCCAGCAGCCCCGAAAGGGACCCCGGATACGAGCAGTACTTC; CDR3 protein: CASSPERDPGYEQYF
V gene: TRBV20-1; D gene: TRBD1; J gene: TRBJ1-5; clone size: .; CDR3 DNA: TGCAGTGCTAGTAGCAACCGCGGGACAGGGGGTCGGCCCCAGCATTTT; CDR3 protein: CSASSNRGTGGRPQHF
V gene: TRBV12-5; D gene: .; J gene: TRBJ1-1; clone size: .; CDR3 DNA: TGTGCTAGTGGTTCGACGACAAACACTGAAGCTTTCTTT; CDR3 protein: CASGSTTNTEAFF
V gene: TRBV2; D gene: TRBD1; J gene: TRBJ2-4; clone size: once; CDR3 DNA: TGTGCCAGCAGTGAGGAAGCAGGGGGTAAAAACATTCAGTACTTC; CDR3 protein: CASSEEAGGKNIQYF
V gene: TRBV28; D gene: .; J gene: TRBJ1-5; clone size: .; CDR3 DNA: TGTGCCATAGTCGGGCGCCATAGCAATCAGCCCCAGCATTTT; CDR3 protein: CAIVGRHSNQPQHF
V gene: TRBV27; D gene: .; J gene: TRBJ1-1; clone size: .; CDR3 DNA: TGTGCCAGCAGTTTACTACCGCCGAACACTGAAGCTTTCTTT; CDR3 protein: CASSLLPPNTEAFF
V gene: TRBV4-1; D gene: TRBD1; J gene: TRBJ2-7; clone size: .; CDR3 DNA: TGCGCCAGCAGCCAAGAAGGGGGCAGGCTTGGAAACGAGCAGTACTTC; CDR3 protein: CASSQEGGRLGNEQYF
V gene: TRBV27; D gene: .; J gene: TRBJ1-3; clone size: .; CDR3 DNA: TGTGCCAGCAGTTTGACGGGGGTGTCCTCTGGAAACACCATATATTTT; CDR3 protein: CASSLTGVSSGNTIYF
V gene: TRBV21-1; D gene: .; J gene: TRBJ1-1; clone size: .; CDR3 DNA: TGTGCCAGCATACCGCACAGGGGTTACACTGAAGCTTTCTTT; CDR3 protein: CASIPHRGYTEAFF
V gene: TRBV5-5; D gene: .; J gene: TRBJ2-7; clone size: .; CDR3 DNA: TGTGCCAGCAGCTTCCAGGGCGGTACCTACGAGCAGTACTTC; CDR3 protein: CASSFQGGTYEQYF
V gene: TRBV19; D gene: .; J gene: TRBJ1-5; clone size: .; CDR3 DNA: TGTGCCAGTAGTAACCCGCGTGTGAGCAATCAGCCCCAGCATTTT; CDR3 protein: CASSNPRVSNQPQHF
V gene: TRBV19; D gene: .; J gene: TRBJ1-1; clone size: .; CDR3 DNA: TGTGCCAGTAGTAATCCGGACAGCGTAATGAACACTGAAGCTTTCTTT; CDR3 protein: CASSNPDSVMNTEAFF
V gene: TRBV24-1; D gene: .; J gene: TRBJ2-5; clone size: .; CDR3 DNA: TGTGCCACCAGTGACCATGGGACGGGAAAAGAGACCCAGTACTTC; CDR3 protein: CATSDHGTGKETQYF
V gene: TRBV11-3; D gene: TRBD1; J gene: TRBJ2-7; clone size: .; CDR3 DNA: TGTGCCAGCAGCCCCCGGGACAGGGCGCTTTACGAGCAGTACTTC; CDR3 protein: CASSPRDRALYEQYF
V gene: TRBV5-1; D gene: TRBD1; J gene: TRBJ1-2; clone size: .; CDR3 DNA: TGCGCCAGCAGCCCCGAGGGGGCTACCTATGGCTACACCTTC; CDR3 protein: CASSPEGATYGYTF
V gene: TRBV3-1/TRBV3-2; D gene: TRBD1; J gene: TRBJ2-2; clone size: .; CDR3 DNA: TGTGCCAGCTCCCAGGACAGGGTAGTCGGCGGGGAGCTGTTTTTT; CDR3 protein: CASSQDRVVGGELFF
V gene: TRBV19; D gene: .; J gene: TRBJ1-5; clone size: few; CDR3 DNA: TGTGCCAGTAGTCTCTCCCCCAGAACCAATCAGCCCCAGCATTTT; CDR3 protein: CASSLSPRTNQPQHF
V gene: TRBV2; D gene: .; J gene: TRBJ1-1; clone size: .; CDR3 DNA: TGTGCCAGCAGTGAAGATTCGGCACCAAAAGCTGAAGCTTTCTTT; CDR3 protein: CASSEDSAPKAEAFF
V gene: TRBV19; D gene: TRBD1; J gene: TRBJ2-5; clone size: .; CDR3 DNA: TGTGCCAGTAGTAAGAATAGAGGACAGGCCCAAGAGACCCAGTACTTC; CDR3 protein: CASSKNRGQAQETQYF
V gene: TRBV7-8; D gene: .; J gene: TRBJ2-7; clone size: .; CDR3 DNA: TGTGCCAGTGCTGAGCCGTCCTTCCCCTACGAGCAGTACTTC; CDR3 protein: CASAEPSFPYEQYF
V gene: TRBV6-4; D gene: TRBD1; J gene: TRBJ1-5; clone size: .; CDR3 DNA: TGTGCCAGCAGACAGGGGCGAGGCAATCAGCCCCAGCATTTT; CDR3 protein: CASRQGRGNQPQHF